The next 10 T cell receptor beta chains were all read from a single sample in a study of blood T cell repertoires in COVID-19. The repertoire was sequenced with immunoSEQ multiplex PCR; TCRdb's copy has only in-frame clones and lacks some. The sample has about 130,000 clones, around 86% seen once; the top ten hold about an eighth. Sequenced input: peripheral blood. Source of these receptors: a woman aged 70 to 79 with COVID-19, enrolled during active disease.

The CDR3 here is CASQAEGRAFF. The CDR3 DNA is TGTGCAAGCCAAGCGGAGGGAAGAGCTTTCTTT. The gene calls are TRBV27 and TRBJ1-1, with D uncertain. The CDR3 covers 11 residues. Germline CDR1 is MNHEY and CDR2 is SMNVEV (reference sequence).

The chain couples TRBV29-1 to TRBJ1-1; maybe TRBD1 (5 bases). The CDR3 spans 10 residues. V was cut by 3 bases and J by 11 bases, with 10 bases left in between. Germline loops: CDR1 SQVTM, CDR2 ANQGSEA. In DNA form, the CDR3 reads TGCAGCGTTGAGGCTCCAGGGGCTTTCTTT. It codes for CSVEAPGAFF.

The V gene is TRBV15, the J gene TRBJ1-5, with D maybe TRBD1 (6 bases). This CDR3 has 18 residues. The ends were cut back, 2 bases at V and 1 base at J, with 18 bases in the middle. Germline V gene data show CDR1 as LNHNV and CDR2 as YYDKDF (reference sequence). This CDR3 reads CATSRPAGAGASNQPQHF. CDR3 DNA sequence: TGTGCCACCAGCAGACCGGCCGGAGCGGGGGCGAGCAATCAGCCCCAGCATTTT.

J is TRBJ1-2 and V is TRBV7-2; the D gene is possibly TRBD1 (6 bases). Per germline, CDR1 SGHTA and CDR2 FQGNSA. The CDR3 contains 15 residues. With 4 bases removed from V and 10 bases from J, the gap between germline ends came to 22 bases. The DNA of the CDR3 is TGTGCCAGCAGCTCGAGGTTGGGGGCCGGGCCCGCCTACACCTTC. This encodes CASSSRLGAGPAYTF.

The J gene is TRBJ2-3, the V gene TRBV11-2, with 7 bases matching TRBD2. V was pared by 5 bases and J by 0 bases, with 11 bases of the junction left unmatched. Germline V gene data show CDR1 as SGHAT and CDR2 as FQNNGV. CDR3 length equals 17 residues. CDR3: CASSPFSSGLSTDTQYF. CDR3 bases: TGTGCCAGCAGCCCATTTTCTAGCGGCCTAAGCACAGATACGCAGTATTTT.

This chain joins TRBV29-1 and TRBJ1-1, with 7 bases matching TRBD1. The CDR3 is 14 residues long. V was clipped by 2 bases and J by 5 bases; unmatched bases: 8. The germline gives CDR1 SQVTM, CDR2 ANQGSEA. The CDR3 protein is CSVELRGRRTEAFF. The CDR3 bases are TGCAGCGTTGAATTAAGGGGGCGTCGAACTGAAGCTTTCTTT.

The chain employs TRBV6-1 and TRBJ1-2; TRBD1 agrees at 9 bases. The CDR3 runs to 15 residues. Germline CDR1 and CDR2: MNHNS and SASEGT. V was pared by 3 bases and J by 3 bases, with 5 bases of the junction left unmatched. CDR3 sequence reads: CASSDGQGTHYGYTF. CDR3 coding DNA: TGTGCCAGCAGTGACGGACAGGGGACCCACTATGGCTACACCTTC.

The chain carries TRBV5-6 and TRBJ1-6, with 7 bases fitting TRBD1. V dropped 3 bases and J dropped 10; count of bases not matched to a gene: 7. Germline CDR1 is SGHDT and CDR2 is YYEEEE. The CDR3 covers 14 residues. The CDR3 bases are TGTGCCAGCAGCTCACGGACAGGATCGTCACCCCTCCACTTT. This gives the protein CASSSRTGSSPLHF.

This chain links TRBV28 with TRBJ1-5, with 7 nucleotides matching TRBD1. Unmatched junction bases numbered 10, after V lost 6 bases and J lost 2 bases. Germline values: CDR1 MDHEN, CDR2 SYDVKM. The CDR3 spans 16 residues. The CDR3 bases are TGTGCCAGCAGCCTGACAGGGAGGTCCGGCAATCAGCCCCAGCATTTT. Amino acids: CASSLTGRSGNQPQHF.

V usage is TRBV9 and J usage is TRBJ2-2; weak D call: TRBD1 (6 bases). The CDR3 has 16 residues. Trimming took off 4 bases at V and 0 bases at J, with 13 bases between the two ends. In germline, CDR1 is SGDLS, CDR2 YYNGEE. The CDR3 nucleotides are TGTGCCAGCAGCAAGGGACAAACCGCGAACACCGGGGAGCTGTTTTTT. Protein sequence: CASSKGQTANTGELFF.